This is a list of T cell receptor beta chains from one sample in a study of blood T cells in healthy people across ages. TCRdb redid the calling of the 5' RACE reads with MiXCR, one entry per CDR3 protein. The top ten clones hold over 2% of a sample with 1.5 million to 2 million distinct CDR3 sequences, roughly 49% of them seen once. The sequenced sample consisted of blood. These receptors originate from a woman between 40 and 50 years old in good health. The CDR3 runs from the conserved cysteine through the conserved F or W. D genes are given only for firm matches. The listing skips clone size in some rows; elsewhere it reads once, few, many or a size class.

few	TRBV6-2/TRBV6-3	TRBD2	TRBJ2-1	16	TGTGCCAGCAGAGCTAGCGGGCCCAGCTCCTACAATGAGCAGTTCTTC	CASRASGPSSYNEQFF
few	TRBV4-3	TRBD1	TRBJ2-7	17	TGCGCCAGCAGCCAAGACATGGGGCAGGGGGTCTCCTACGAGCAGTACTTC	CASSQDMGQGVSYEQYF
many	TRBV7-9	.	TRBJ2-5	13	TGTGCCAGCAGCTTAGTTAGCCAAGAGACCCAGTACTTC	CASSLVSQETQYF
.	TRBV27	.	TRBJ2-1	14	TGTGCCAGCAGTCCTCTAGGCAACCACAATGAGCAGTTCTTC	CASSPLGNHNEQFF
.	TRBV3-1	.	TRBJ2-3	14	TGTGCCAGCAGCCAGGCAGGGTGGACAGATACGCAGTATTTT	CASSQAGWTDTQYF
.	TRBV10-3	.	TRBJ2-5	15	TGTGCCATCAGTGAATGGGGGGGCTCCTACAATGAGCAGTACTTC	CAISEWGGSYNEQYF
few	TRBV11-2	.	TRBJ2-7	13	TGTGCCAGCAGCTCCGGGGATACCTACGAGCAGTACTTC	CASSSGDTYEQYF
.	TRBV6-2/TRBV6-3	.	TRBJ2-1	15	TGTGCCAGCAGGTACCAAGGGGGTGCCTACAATGAGCAGTTCTTC	CASRYQGGAYNEQFF
few	TRBV10-3	.	TRBJ2-3	12	TGTGCCATGGCTGATAGCACAGATACGCAGTATTTT	CAMADSTDTQYF
.	TRBV6-5	.	TRBJ1-2	15	TGTGCCAGCAGCCCCGAACGTACAGGAAACTATGGCTACACCTTC	CASSPERTGNYGYTF
.	TRBV3-1	.	TRBJ2-1	16	TGTGCCAGCAGCGGACAAGACAGAGCCCTACAGAATGAGCAGTTCTTC	CASSGQDRALQNEQFF
.	TRBV3-1	TRBD2	TRBJ2-1	17	TGTGCCAGCAGCCAAGATGGGGTGGGGGGGGGCTACAATGAGCAGTTCTTC	CASSQDGVGGGYNEQFF
.	TRBV20-1	TRBD1	TRBJ2-1	13	TGCAGTGCTAGAAGGACAGGGGGCAGGGAGCAGTTCTTC	CSARRTGGREQFF
.	TRBV6-6	TRBD2	TRBJ2-1	16	TGTGCCAGCAGTTACGGTACTAGCGGGGGGGCAAATGAGCAGTTCTTC	CASSYGTSGGANEQFF
.	TRBV9	.	TRBJ2-6	17	TGTGCCAGCAGCGTAGAGATAGCAATCTCTGGGGCCAACGTCCTGACTTTC	CASSVEIAISGANVLTF
.	TRBV6-6	TRBD1	TRBJ2-1	14	TGTGCCAGCAGTTATAAGACAGGGGGGAATGAGCAGTTCTTC	CASSYKTGGNEQFF
few	TRBV5-6	.	TRBJ2-4	15	TGTGCCAGCAGCTTGAACACGGGGGCCAAAAACATTCAGTACTTC	CASSLNTGAKNIQYF
.	TRBV5-5	TRBD1	TRBJ2-7	14	TGTGCCAGCAGCTTGCGACAGGGGGCTCTCGAGCAGTACTTC	CASSLRQGALEQYF
.	TRBV7-2	.	TRBJ2-5	14	TGTGCCAGCAGCTTCAGGCCCCGGGGGGAGACCCAGTACTTC	CASSFRPRGETQYF
.	TRBV20-1	TRBD1	TRBJ2-5	13	TGCAGTGCTATCACAGGGGGCCGAGAGACCCAGTACTTC	CSAITGGRETQYF
.	TRBV20-1	.	TRBJ1-2	16	TGCAGTGCTAGAGATGGGTTTACAGGTGGGGGCTATGGCCACACCTTC	CSARDGFTGGGYGHTF
few	TRBV20-1	.	TRBJ1-5	15	TGCAGTGCTAGAGATTCAGGGAACCGAAATCAGCCCCAGCATTTT	CSARDSGNRNQPQHF
.	TRBV6-2/TRBV6-3	.	TRBJ1-1	13	TGTGCCAGCGGTCGGACGGGGAGTACTGAAGCTTTCTTT	CASGRTGSTEAFF
.	TRBV20-1	.	TRBJ2-4	14	TGCAGTGCTGGCTTGGACGGCCTCAAAAACATTCAGTACTTC	CSAGLDGLKNIQYF
.	TRBV7-2	.	TRBJ2-7	15	TGTGCCAGCAGCACCCCCACCGGGACAAACTACGAGCAGTACTTC	CASSTPTGTNYEQYF
.	TRBV29-1	.	TRBJ1-2	13	TGCAGCGTTGAAGAACGCAGACCGAGAGGCTACACCTTC	CSVEERRPRGYTF
.	TRBV20-1	.	TRBJ1-6	15	TGCAGTGCTAGAGATACAGCTTTCTATAATTCACCCCTCCACTTT	CSARDTAFYNSPLHF
few	TRBV4-3	TRBD2	TRBJ2-7	17	TGCGCCAGCAGCCAAGTCGGGAGGGGATGGCAGGGAAGCGAGCAGTACTTC	CASSQVGRGWQGSEQYF
few	TRBV11-2	TRBD2	TRBJ2-7	16	TGTGCCAGCAGCTTCCTAGCGGGGGGGAGGAAAGACGAGCAGTACTTC	CASSFLAGGRKDEQYF
few	TRBV20-1	TRBD1	TRBJ2-7	14	TGCAGTGCTAGACTCCCCGGGACAGGGTACGAGCAGTACTTC	CSARLPGTGYEQYF
once	TRBV7-9	.	TRBJ1-5	15	TGTGCCAGCAGCTCGACTACGGAGGGTCTTCAGCCCCAGCATTTT	CASSSTTEGLQPQHF
few	TRBV7-2	.	TRBJ2-4	16	TGTGCCAGCAGCTTAGGAGACTCCAGAGCCAAAAACATTCAGTACTTC	CASSLGDSRAKNIQYF
.	TRBV5-1	.	TRBJ1-4	15	TGCGCCAGCAGGAAGGCCGACGGCGGTAATGAAAAACTGTTTTTT	CASRKADGGNEKLFF
few	TRBV12-3/TRBV12-4	.	TRBJ2-7	13	TGTGCCAGCAGTTTAGAGTTTAACTACGAGCAGTACTTC	CASSLEFNYEQYF
.	TRBV7-2	TRBD1	TRBJ1-2	15	TGTGCCAGCAGCTTAGCCAGGGGGCTGGTCTATGGCTACACCTTC	CASSLARGLVYGYTF
.	TRBV5-1	.	TRBJ1-5	13	TGCGCCAGCAGCTTGGAAGGGGTAAAGCCCCAGCATTTT	CASSLEGVKPQHF
few	TRBV15	.	TRBJ2-5	19	TGTGCCACCAGCAGAGATCTTGTAAGAAGTAGGAACCGGAGGGAGACCCAGTACTTC	CATSRDLVRSRNRRETQYF
few	TRBV29-1	.	TRBJ1-1	12	TGCAGCGCCGCCGGGACAAGATATGAAGCTTTCTTT	CSAAGTRYEAFF
.	TRBV3-1	TRBD1	TRBJ2-6	15	TGTGCCAGCAGACGACAGGGGGCAGGGGCCAACGTCCTGACTTTC	CASRRQGAGANVLTF
few	TRBV6-5	.	TRBJ1-1	14	TGTGCCAGCAGTTACGCGGGACAGAACACTGAAGCTTTCTTT	CASSYAGQNTEAFF
.	TRBV6-5	.	TRBJ1-2	16	TGTGCCAGCAGTCAGGTTGGGGCGACAGGCGGGTATGGCTACACCTTC	CASSQVGATGGYGYTF
.	TRBV7-2	.	TRBJ2-7	15	TGTGCCAGCAGCCGTCTCGCCGACGGAAATTACGAGCAGTACTTC	CASSRLADGNYEQYF
few	TRBV24-1	TRBD2	TRBJ2-1	14	TGTGCCACCGGGGAAGGGGGGACTAGACTTGAGCAGTTCTTC	CATGEGGTRLEQFF
.	TRBV6-6	TRBD1	TRBJ2-3	16	TGTGCCAGCAGCCGACTCAGGGGGTCTAGCACAGATACGCAGTATTTT	CASSRLRGSSTDTQYF
many	TRBV7-9	.	TRBJ2-1	14	TGTGCCAGCAGCTTAGCCCTCTCCTACAATGAGCAGTTCTTC	CASSLALSYNEQFF
.	TRBV20-1	TRBD1	TRBJ2-5	12	TGCAGTGCCCTGACAGGGTTCGAGACCCAGTACTTC	CSALTGFETQYF
.	TRBV12-3/TRBV12-4	TRBD1	TRBJ1-2	12	TGTGCCAGCAGAAGGGGGCGACAGGGCTACACCTTC	CASRRGRQGYTF
.	TRBV20-1	.	TRBJ1-1	11	TGCAGTGCCCAGGCGCAGAATGAAGCTTTCTTT	CSAQAQNEAFF
.	TRBV7-2	TRBD2	TRBJ2-4	15	TGTGCCAGCAGCCCGCTTAGCGGGGGGGCCGACATTCAGTACTTC	CASSPLSGGADIQYF
.	TRBV4-3	TRBD1	TRBJ2-6	18	TGCGCCAGCAGCCAAGAACGGGACAGGGCACCTGGGGCCAACGTCCTGACTTTC	CASSQERDRAPGANVLTF
.	TRBV10-3	.	TRBJ2-5	13	TGTGCCATCAGTGACGATGACCAAGAGACCCAGTACTTC	CAISDDDQETQYF
few	TRBV14	.	TRBJ1-2	12	TGTGCCAGCAGACAAACCGCCTATGGCTACACCTTC	CASRQTAYGYTF
.	TRBV20-1	.	TRBJ2-7	14	TGCAGTGCCCAGGACTACAAAAGCTCCTACGAGCAGTACTTC	CSAQDYKSSYEQYF
.	TRBV29-1	.	TRBJ2-4	14	TGCAGCGTTGGAGGGTTACTAGCCAAAAACATTCAGTACTTC	CSVGGLLAKNIQYF